This T cell receptor beta chain was documented in a study of Ad26.COV2.S vaccination and SARS-CoV-2 variants. General observations from the study: Those who received the vaccine showed greater spike-specific TCR breadth than those given placebo.

A note on this clone: The antigen remains undetermined. Other DNA sequences in the same sample also yield this CDR3.

Treatment reported: about 20 received Ad26.COV2.S at low or high dose, single or two shots; several received placebo; per-sample allocation not given. Samples analyzed were those drawn on day 63 after the first vaccine or placebo injection. This person who donated was an adult of 18-55 years in Boston. An Ad26 vector expressing Wuhan-strain SARS-CoV-2 spike constituted the vaccine. Libraries were prepared by immunoSEQ multiplex PCR; TCRdb keeps only in-frame clonotypes and omits some of them. Of around 300,000 clones listed, around 89% are singletons. The sequence came from a person between 18 and 65 years old who received the Ad26.COV2.S COVID-19 vaccine or a placebo. Material: peripheral blood, obtained in a trial of Ad26.COV2.S vaccine versus placebo.

The CDR3 DNA sequence: TGTGCCAGCAGCCAAGATCTGGGGGGCGGAGGCTACACCTTC. Protein: CASSQDLGGGGYTF. V is TRBV3-1 (or the pseudogene TRBV3-2) and J is TRBJ1-2; D is perhaps TRBD1 (6 bases). The CDR3 length is 14 residues. Germline CDR1 LGHDT, CDR2 YNNKEL (reference sequence). Between the trimmed V and J ends, which lost 0 bases and 8 bases, there was a span of 13 bases.